This T cell receptor (beta chain) was documented in a study of shared clonotypes between healthy human individuals. Libraries were prepared by immunoSEQ multiplex PCR; TCRdb keeps only in-frame clonotypes and omits some of them. The sample lists about 1 million clones, about 75% occurring once. V lost 0 bases to trimming and J lost 3 bases, with 13 bases between them. In germline, CDR1 is SGHNT, CDR2 YYREEE (reference sequence). The length of the CDR3 is 15 residues. With respect to this clone: Other DNA sequences within the sample encode an identical CDR3.

This receptor was obtained from a young man in good health. Sequences were obtained from memory CD4+ T cells sorted from blood. Described subset: CD45RA-negative fraction. The chain is built from TRBV5-4 and TRBJ2-7, with a weak D call TRBD1 (6 bases). The CDR3 here is CASSLDGGGNYEQYF. CDR3 nucleotide sequence: TGTGCCAGCAGCTTGGATGGTGGGGGCAACTACGAGCAGTACTTC.